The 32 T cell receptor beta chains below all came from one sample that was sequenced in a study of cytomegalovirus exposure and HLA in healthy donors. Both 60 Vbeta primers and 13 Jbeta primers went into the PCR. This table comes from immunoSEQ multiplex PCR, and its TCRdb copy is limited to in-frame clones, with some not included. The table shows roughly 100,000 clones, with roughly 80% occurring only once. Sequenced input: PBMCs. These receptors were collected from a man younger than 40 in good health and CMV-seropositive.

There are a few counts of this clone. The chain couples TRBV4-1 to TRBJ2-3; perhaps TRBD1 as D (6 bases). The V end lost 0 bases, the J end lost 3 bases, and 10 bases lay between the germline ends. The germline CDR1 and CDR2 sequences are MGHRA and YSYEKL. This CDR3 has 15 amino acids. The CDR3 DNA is TGCGCCAGCAGCCAAGATCAGGGGACAACAGATACGCAGTATTTT. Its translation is CASSQDQGTTDTQYF.

The CDR3 DNA reads as TGTGCCAGCTCACCAGAGACAGATACGCAGTATTTT. Protein: CASSPETDTQYF. The chain uses TRBV18 and TRBJ2-3; no firm D call. Deletions cut 2 bases from V and 3 bases from J, with 3 bases between. The germline V gene encodes CDR1 KGHSH and CDR2 LQKENI. The CDR3 is made up of 12 amino acids.

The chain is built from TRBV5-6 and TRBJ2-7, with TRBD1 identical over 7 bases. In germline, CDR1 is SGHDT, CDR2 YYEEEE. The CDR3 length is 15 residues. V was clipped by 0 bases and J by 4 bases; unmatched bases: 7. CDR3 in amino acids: CASSLEGQGEYEQYF. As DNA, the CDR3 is TGTGCCAGCAGCTTGGAAGGCCAGGGGGAGTACGAGCAGTACTTC.

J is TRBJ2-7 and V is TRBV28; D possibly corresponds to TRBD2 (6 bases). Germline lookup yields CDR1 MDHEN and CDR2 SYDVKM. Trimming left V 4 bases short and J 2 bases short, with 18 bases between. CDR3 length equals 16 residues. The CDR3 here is CASSSRDGLPAYEQYF. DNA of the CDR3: TGTGCCAGCAGTTCGAGGGACGGACTACCGGCCTACGAGCAGTACTTC.

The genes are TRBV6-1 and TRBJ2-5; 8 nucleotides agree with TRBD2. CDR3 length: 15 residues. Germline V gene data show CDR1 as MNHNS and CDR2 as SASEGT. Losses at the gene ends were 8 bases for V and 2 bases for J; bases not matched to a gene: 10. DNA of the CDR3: TGTGCCAGCTCGCGGATGAGCGGGAGTCAAGAGACCCAGTACTTC. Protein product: CASSRMSGSQETQYF.

The CDR3 DNA reads as TGCGCCAGCAGCTTGGGAGGGCCCCCCGAGCAGTACTTC. Translating it yields CASSLGGPPEQYF. The V gene is TRBV5-1, the J gene TRBJ2-5; TRBD2 might be the D (5 bases). The J call may not be correct, given that the DNA end is closer to TRBJ2-7. Germline V lookup: CDR1 SGHRS, CDR2 YFSETQ. The CDR3 contains 13 residues.

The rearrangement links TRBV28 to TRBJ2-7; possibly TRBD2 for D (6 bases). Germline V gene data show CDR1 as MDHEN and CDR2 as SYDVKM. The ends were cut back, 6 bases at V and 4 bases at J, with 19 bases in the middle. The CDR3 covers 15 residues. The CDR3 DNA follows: TGTGCCAGCAGCTCGCCCCGGGGACTCCTTTACGAGCAGTACTTC. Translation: CASSSPRGLLYEQYF. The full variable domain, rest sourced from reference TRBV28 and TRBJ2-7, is DVKVTQSSRYLVKRTGEKVFLECVQDMDHENMFWYRQDPGLGLRLIYFSYDVKMKEKGDIPEGYSVSREKKERFSLILESASTNQTSMYLCASSSPRGLLYEQYFGPGTRLTVT.

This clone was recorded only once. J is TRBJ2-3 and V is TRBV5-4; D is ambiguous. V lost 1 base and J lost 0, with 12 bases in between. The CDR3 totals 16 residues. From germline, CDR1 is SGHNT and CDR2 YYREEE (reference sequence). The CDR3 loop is CASSLLGSSSTDTQYF. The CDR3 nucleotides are TGTGCCAGCAGCTTGTTGGGCAGTTCTAGCACAGATACGCAGTATTTT.

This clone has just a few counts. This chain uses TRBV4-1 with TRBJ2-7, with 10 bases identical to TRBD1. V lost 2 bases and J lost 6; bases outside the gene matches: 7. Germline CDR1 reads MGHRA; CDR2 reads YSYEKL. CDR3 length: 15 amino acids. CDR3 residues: CASSQSGTGVSEQYF. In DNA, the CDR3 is TGCGCCAGCAGCCAATCCGGGACAGGGGTTTCCGAGCAGTACTTC.

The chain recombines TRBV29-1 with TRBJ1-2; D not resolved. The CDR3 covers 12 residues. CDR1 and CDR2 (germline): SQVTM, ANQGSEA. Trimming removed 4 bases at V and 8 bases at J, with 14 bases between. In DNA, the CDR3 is TGCAGCGTTGGTCGCCTAAGAGCCGGCTACACCTTC. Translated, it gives CSVGRLRAGYTF. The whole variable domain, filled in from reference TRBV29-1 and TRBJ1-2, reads SAVISQKPSRDICQRGTSLTIQCQVDSQVTMMFWYRQQPGQSLTLIATANQGSEATYESGFVIDKFPISRPNLTFSTLTVSNMSPEDSSIYLCSVGRLRAGYTFGSGTRLTVV.

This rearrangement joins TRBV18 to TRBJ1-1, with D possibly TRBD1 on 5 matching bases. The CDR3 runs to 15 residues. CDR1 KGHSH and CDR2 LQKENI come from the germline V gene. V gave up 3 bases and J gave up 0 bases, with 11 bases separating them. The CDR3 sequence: CASSPAEGLNTEAFF. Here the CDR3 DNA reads TGTGCCAGCTCACCCGCGGAGGGGTTGAACACTGAAGCTTTCTTT.

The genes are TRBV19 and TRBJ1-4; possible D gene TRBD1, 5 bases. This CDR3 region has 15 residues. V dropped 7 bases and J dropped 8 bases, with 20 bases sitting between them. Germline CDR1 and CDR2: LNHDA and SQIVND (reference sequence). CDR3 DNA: TGTGCCAGTATGGCAACTTACGGGGGAGGAGAAAAACTGTTTTTT. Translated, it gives CASMATYGGGEKLFF.

As DNA, the CDR3 is TGTGCCAGCAGCTTCCAGAATGAAAAACTGTTTTTT. It is translated as CASSFQNEKLFF. The chain couples TRBV7-9 to TRBJ1-4; D is unclear. The CDR3 consists of 12 residues. V was cut by 3 bases and J by 5 bases, with 4 bases left in between. Germline values: CDR1 SEHNR, CDR2 FQNEAQ (reference sequence).

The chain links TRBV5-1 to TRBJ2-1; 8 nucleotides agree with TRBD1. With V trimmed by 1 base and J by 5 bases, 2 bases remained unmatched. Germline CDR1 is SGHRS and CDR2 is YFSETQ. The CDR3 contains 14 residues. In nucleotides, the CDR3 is TGCGCCAGCAGCTTGCAGGGGGCAGACAATGAGCAGTTCTTC. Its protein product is CASSLQGADNEQFF.

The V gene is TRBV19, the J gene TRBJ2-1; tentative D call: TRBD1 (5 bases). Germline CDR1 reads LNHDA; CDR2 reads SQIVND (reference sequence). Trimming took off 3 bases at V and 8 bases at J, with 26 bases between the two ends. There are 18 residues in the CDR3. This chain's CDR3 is CASSIIYTQGLVAHEQFF. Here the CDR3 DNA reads TGTGCCAGTAGTATCATCTATACTCAGGGATTGGTAGCCCATGAGCAGTTCTTC.

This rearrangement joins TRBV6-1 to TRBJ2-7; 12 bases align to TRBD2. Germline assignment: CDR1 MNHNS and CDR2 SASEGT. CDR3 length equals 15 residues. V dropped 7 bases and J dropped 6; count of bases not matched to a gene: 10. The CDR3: CASIPSLAGGFEQYF. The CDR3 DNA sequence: TGTGCCAGCATCCCTTCCCTAGCGGGAGGGTTCGAGCAGTACTTC.

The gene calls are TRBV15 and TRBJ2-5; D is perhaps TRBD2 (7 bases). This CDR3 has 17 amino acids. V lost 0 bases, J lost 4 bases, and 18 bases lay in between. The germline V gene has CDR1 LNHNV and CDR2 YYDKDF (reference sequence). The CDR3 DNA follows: TGTGCCACCAGCAGAGATTTGTTAGGGGGGGTCTTAGAGACCCAGTACTTC. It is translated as CATSRDLLGGVLETQYF. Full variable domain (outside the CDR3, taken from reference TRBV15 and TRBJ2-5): DAMVIQNPRYQVTQFGKPVTLSCSQTLNHNVMYWYQQKSSQAPKLLFHYYDKDFNNEADTPDNFQSRRPNTSFCFLDIRSPGLGDTAMYLCATSRDLLGGVLETQYFGPGTRLLVL.

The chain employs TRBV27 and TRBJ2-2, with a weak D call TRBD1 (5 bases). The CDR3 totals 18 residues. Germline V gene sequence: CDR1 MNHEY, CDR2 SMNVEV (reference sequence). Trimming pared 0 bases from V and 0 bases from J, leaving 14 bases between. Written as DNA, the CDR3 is TGTGCCAGCAGTTTATCGACAGACGCCGCCCCGAACACCGGGGAGCTGTTTTTT. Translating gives CASSLSTDAAPNTGELFF.

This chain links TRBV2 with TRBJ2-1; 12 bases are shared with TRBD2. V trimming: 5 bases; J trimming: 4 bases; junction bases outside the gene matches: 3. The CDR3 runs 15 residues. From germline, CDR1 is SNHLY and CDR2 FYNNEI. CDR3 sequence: CASSPLAGGYNEQFF. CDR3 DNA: TGTGCCAGCAGTCCTCTAGCGGGAGGGTACAATGAGCAGTTCTTC.

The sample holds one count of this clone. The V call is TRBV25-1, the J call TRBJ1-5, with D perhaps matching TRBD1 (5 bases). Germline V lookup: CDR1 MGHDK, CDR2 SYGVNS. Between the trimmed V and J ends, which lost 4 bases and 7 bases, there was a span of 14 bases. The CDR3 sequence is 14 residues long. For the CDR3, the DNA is TGTGCCAGCAGTGGCCCGGGGGTCGGACAGCCCCAGCATTTT. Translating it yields CASSGPGVGQPQHF.

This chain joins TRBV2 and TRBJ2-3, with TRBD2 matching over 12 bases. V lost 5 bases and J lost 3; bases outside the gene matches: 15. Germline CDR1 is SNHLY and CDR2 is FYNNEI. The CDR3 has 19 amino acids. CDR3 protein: CASSSWVASGRAQTDTQYF. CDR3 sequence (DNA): TGTGCCAGCAGTTCTTGGGTGGCTAGCGGGAGGGCCCAGACAGATACGCAGTATTTT.

CDR3 sequence: CASNSGAVGAFF. In DNA, the CDR3 is TGTGCCAGCAATTCAGGGGCGGTGGGAGCTTTCTTT. The V gene is TRBV28, the J gene TRBJ1-1, with D perhaps TRBD1 (6 bases). Per the germline V gene, CDR1 is MDHEN and CDR2 is SYDVKM. V dropped 7 bases and J dropped 10 bases, with 16 bases sitting between them. The CDR3 covers 12 residues.

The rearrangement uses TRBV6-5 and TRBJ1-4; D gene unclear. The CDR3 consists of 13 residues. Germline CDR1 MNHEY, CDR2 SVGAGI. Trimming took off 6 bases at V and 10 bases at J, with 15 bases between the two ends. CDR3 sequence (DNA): TGTGCCAGCAGCACGACCGGGGATGGAAAACTGTTTTTT. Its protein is CASSTTGDGKLFF.

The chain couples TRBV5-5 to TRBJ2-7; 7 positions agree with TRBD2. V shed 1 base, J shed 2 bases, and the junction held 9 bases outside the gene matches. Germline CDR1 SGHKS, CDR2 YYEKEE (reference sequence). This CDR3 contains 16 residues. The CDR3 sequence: CASSLYGLAATYEQYF. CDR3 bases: TGTGCCAGCAGCTTGTATGGGCTAGCGGCGACCTACGAGCAGTACTTC.

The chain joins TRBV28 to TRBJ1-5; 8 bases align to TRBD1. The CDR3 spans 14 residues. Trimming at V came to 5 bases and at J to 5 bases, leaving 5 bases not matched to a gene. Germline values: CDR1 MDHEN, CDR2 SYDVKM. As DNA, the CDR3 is TGTGCCAGCAGTGACGGACAGGGCTATCAGCCCCAGCATTTT. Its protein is CASSDGQGYQPQHF.

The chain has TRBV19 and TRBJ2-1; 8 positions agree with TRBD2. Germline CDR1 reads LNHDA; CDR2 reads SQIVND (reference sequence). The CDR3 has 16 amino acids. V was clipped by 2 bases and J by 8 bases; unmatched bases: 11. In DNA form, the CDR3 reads TGTGCCAGTAGTATACTAGCGGGTCTAGGATTCGATGAGCAGTTCTTC. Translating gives CASSILAGLGFDEQFF.

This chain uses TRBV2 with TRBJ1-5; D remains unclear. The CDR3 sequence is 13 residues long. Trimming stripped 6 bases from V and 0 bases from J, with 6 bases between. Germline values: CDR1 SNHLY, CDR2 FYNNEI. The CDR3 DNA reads TGTGCCAGCAGAATTTATAGCAATCAGCCCCAGCATTTT. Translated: CASRIYSNQPQHF.

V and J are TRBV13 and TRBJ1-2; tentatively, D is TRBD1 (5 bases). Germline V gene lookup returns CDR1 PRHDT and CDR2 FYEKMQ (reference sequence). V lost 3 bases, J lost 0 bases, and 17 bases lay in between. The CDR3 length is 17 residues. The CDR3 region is CASSFGGEIAPNYGYTF. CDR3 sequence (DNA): TGTGCCAGCAGCTTCGGGGGGGAGATCGCCCCTAACTATGGCTACACCTTC.

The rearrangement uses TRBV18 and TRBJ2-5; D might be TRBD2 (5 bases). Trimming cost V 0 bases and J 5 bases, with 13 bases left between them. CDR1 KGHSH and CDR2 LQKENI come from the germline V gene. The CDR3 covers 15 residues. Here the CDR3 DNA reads TGTGCCAGCTCACCACCAGGTCCCCGAGGGGAGACCCAGTACTTC. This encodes CASSPPGPRGETQYF.

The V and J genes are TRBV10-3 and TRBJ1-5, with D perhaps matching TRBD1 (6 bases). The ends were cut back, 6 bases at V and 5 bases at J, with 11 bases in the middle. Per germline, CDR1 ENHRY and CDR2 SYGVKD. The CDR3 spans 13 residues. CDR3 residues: CAISQGMDQPQHF. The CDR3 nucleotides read TGTGCCATCAGCCAGGGGATGGATCAGCCCCAGCATTTT.

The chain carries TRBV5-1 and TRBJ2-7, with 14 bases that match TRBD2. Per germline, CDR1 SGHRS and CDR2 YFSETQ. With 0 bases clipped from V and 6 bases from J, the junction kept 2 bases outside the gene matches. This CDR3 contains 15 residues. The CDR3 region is CASSLGLAGGSEQYF. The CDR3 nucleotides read TGCGCCAGCAGCTTGGGACTAGCGGGAGGGAGCGAGCAGTACTTC.

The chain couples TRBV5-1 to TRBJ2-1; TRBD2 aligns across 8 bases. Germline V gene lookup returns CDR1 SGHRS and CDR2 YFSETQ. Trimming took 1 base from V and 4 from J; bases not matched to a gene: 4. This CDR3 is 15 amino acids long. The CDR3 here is CASSLTASGYNEQFF. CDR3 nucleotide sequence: TGCGCCAGCAGCTTGACGGCTAGCGGGTACAATGAGCAGTTCTTC.